Listed below are T cell receptor beta chains from one sample, sequenced in a study of regulatory T cells in long-lasting Graves disease. From the multiplex PCR reads, TCRdb called clonotypes with MiXCR, one entry per CDR3 protein. The sample contains under 500,000 distinct CDR3 sequences, less than 25% of which appear only once. The sample consisted of peripheral blood mononuclear cells (PBMCs), taken when the disease was refractory, from a patient treated with antithyroid drugs. All receptors derive from a female donor with Graves disease. Each CDR3 is given with its conserved first and last residue. The D gene is left open where the match is weak. Rows may omit the clone size; those that give it use once, few, many or a size class.

CDR3aa: CASSLMSVGSPYSYEQYF
CDR3nt: TGTGCCAGCAGCTTAATGTCGGTGGGCAGTCCGTACTCCTACGAGCAGTACTTC
d_gene: NA
abundance: many
j_gene: TRBJ2-7
v_gene: TRBV7-3

CDR3aa: CASSPYRGGQPQHF
CDR3nt: TGTGCCAGCAGCCCATACCGTGGAGGTCAGCCCCAGCATTTT
d_gene: NA
abundance: many
j_gene: TRBJ1-5
v_gene: TRBV27

CDR3aa: CASSPGGSGPLFWYEQYF
CDR3nt: TGTGCCAGCAGCCCAGGGGGCTCGGGACCGTTGTTTTGGTACGAGCAGTACTTC
d_gene: TRBD1
abundance: NA
j_gene: TRBJ2-7
v_gene: TRBV7-9

CDR3aa: CSARVPPGRSGELFF
CDR3nt: TGCAGTGCTAGAGTTCCTCCAGGGCGCTCCGGGGAGCTGTTTTTT
d_gene: NA
abundance: NA
j_gene: TRBJ2-2
v_gene: TRBV20-1

CDR3aa: CASSSETWNTEAFF
CDR3nt: TGTGCCAGTAGTTCAGAGACATGGAACACTGAAGCTTTCTTT
d_gene: NA
abundance: NA
j_gene: TRBJ1-1
v_gene: TRBV19

CDR3aa: CASSPGLGGAKLFF
CDR3nt: TGTGCCAGCAGCCCCGGCCTCGGGGGAGCAAAACTGTTTTTT
d_gene: NA
abundance: many
j_gene: TRBJ1-4
v_gene: TRBV7-2

CDR3aa: CASSLGPQTGAEAFF
CDR3nt: TGTGCCAGCAGCTTGGGACCGCAGACAGGAGCTGAAGCTTTCTTT
d_gene: NA
abundance: NA
j_gene: TRBJ1-1
v_gene: TRBV3-1

CDR3aa: CSAPGTGGLKETQYF
CDR3nt: TGCAGTGCCCCAGGGACAGGGGGTCTGAAAGAGACCCAGTACTTC
d_gene: TRBD1
abundance: NA
j_gene: TRBJ2-5
v_gene: TRBV20-1

CDR3aa: CASRSMDSGYTF
CDR3nt: TGTGCCAGCAGATCGATGGACAGTGGCTACACCTTC
d_gene: NA
abundance: NA
j_gene: TRBJ1-2
v_gene: TRBV6-1

CDR3aa: CSVHPGQSYEQYF
CDR3nt: TGCAGCGTGCACCCGGGACAAAGCTACGAGCAGTACTTC
d_gene: NA
abundance: few
j_gene: TRBJ2-7
v_gene: TRBV29-1

CDR3aa: CASSYPRYEQYF
CDR3nt: TGTGCCAGCAGTTACCCACGATACGAGCAGTACTTC
d_gene: NA
abundance: NA
j_gene: TRBJ2-7
v_gene: TRBV6-5

CDR3aa: CASSESRRGYNEQFF
CDR3nt: TGTGCCAGCAGTGAATCTCGTAGGGGGTACAATGAGCAGTTCTTC
d_gene: NA
abundance: NA
j_gene: TRBJ2-1
v_gene: TRBV6-1

CDR3aa: CASSPRDSVEQYF
CDR3nt: TGTGCCAGCAGCCCTCGGGACTCCGTCGAGCAGTACTTC
d_gene: NA
abundance: few
j_gene: TRBJ2-7
v_gene: TRBV7-9

CDR3aa: CAISESLSDNEKLFF
CDR3nt: TGTGCCATCAGTGAGTCGTTATCAGATAATGAAAAACTGTTTTTT
d_gene: NA
abundance: NA
j_gene: TRBJ1-4
v_gene: TRBV10-3

CDR3aa: CASIPPGTGGAAFF
CDR3nt: TGTGCCAGCATCCCGCCCGGGACAGGGGGCGCGGCTTTCTTT
d_gene: TRBD1
abundance: many
j_gene: TRBJ1-1
v_gene: TRBV2

CDR3aa: CASSYSDQPQHF
CDR3nt: TGTGCCAGCAGTTACTCGGATCAGCCCCAGCATTTT
d_gene: NA
abundance: many
j_gene: TRBJ1-5
v_gene: TRBV6-5

CDR3aa: CASSPLGVAVQETQYF
CDR3nt: TGCGCCAGCAGCCCCCTGGGGGTAGCGGTACAAGAGACCCAGTACTTC
d_gene: NA
abundance: few
j_gene: TRBJ2-5
v_gene: TRBV4-1

CDR3aa: CASNRGPYSNQPQHF
CDR3nt: TGTGCCAGTAACAGGGGGCCCTATAGCAATCAGCCCCAGCATTTT
d_gene: TRBD1
abundance: many
j_gene: TRBJ1-5
v_gene: TRBV19

CDR3aa: CASRHKPGQGDETQYF
CDR3nt: TGTGCCAGCAGACATAAACCGGGACAGGGCGACGAGACCCAGTACTTC
d_gene: TRBD1
abundance: many
j_gene: TRBJ2-5
v_gene: TRBV7-9

CDR3aa: CATSDIKRDTGELFF
CDR3nt: TGTGCCACCAGTGATATTAAGAGGGACACCGGGGAGCTGTTTTTT
d_gene: NA
abundance: NA
j_gene: TRBJ2-2
v_gene: TRBV24-1

CDR3aa: CSAHGTVSNQPQHF
CDR3nt: TGCAGTGCCCATGGGACAGTGAGCAATCAGCCCCAGCATTTT
d_gene: TRBD1
abundance: NA
j_gene: TRBJ1-5
v_gene: TRBV20-1

CDR3aa: CASSPSGKLFF
CDR3nt: TGTGCCAGCAGCCCATCTGGGAAACTGTTTTTT
d_gene: NA
abundance: NA
j_gene: TRBJ1-4
v_gene: TRBV7-9

CDR3aa: CASSLLPTGAGNTIYF
CDR3nt: TGTGCCAGCAGCCTCTTACCAACAGGAGCTGGAAACACCATATATTTT
d_gene: NA
abundance: few
j_gene: TRBJ1-3
v_gene: TRBV7-9

CDR3aa: CASSPAIGTFEQYF
CDR3nt: TGTGCCAGCAGCCCTGCTATAGGCACCTTCGAGCAGTACTTC
d_gene: NA
abundance: NA
j_gene: TRBJ2-7
v_gene: TRBV11-2

CDR3aa: CASRTTGGYLNTEAFF
CDR3nt: TGTGCCAGCAGAACAACAGGGGGCTACCTGAACACTGAAGCTTTCTTT
d_gene: TRBD1
abundance: many
j_gene: TRBJ1-1
v_gene: TRBV6-1

CDR3aa: CASSLARTGGSRETQYF
CDR3nt: TGTGCCAGCAGCTTAGCTCGGACAGGGGGCAGTCGGGAGACCCAGTACTTC
d_gene: TRBD1
abundance: many
j_gene: TRBJ2-5
v_gene: TRBV7-9

CDR3aa: CATSGASGYNEQFF
CDR3nt: TGTGCCACCAGTGGCGCTAGCGGGTACAATGAGCAGTTCTTC
d_gene: TRBD2
abundance: NA
j_gene: TRBJ2-1
v_gene: TRBV24-1

CDR3aa: CASLRTGGEQFF
CDR3nt: TGTGCCAGCCTCAGGACAGGCGGTGAGCAGTTCTTC
d_gene: TRBD1
abundance: few
j_gene: TRBJ2-1
v_gene: TRBV28

CDR3aa: CAISETGGSNTEAFF
CDR3nt: TGTGCCATCAGTGAAACAGGGGGCTCGAACACTGAAGCTTTCTTT
d_gene: TRBD1
abundance: many
j_gene: TRBJ1-1
v_gene: TRBV10-3

CDR3aa: CASSLSSTYEQYF
CDR3nt: TGTGCCAGCAGTTTATCCAGTACCTACGAGCAGTACTTC
d_gene: NA
abundance: many
j_gene: TRBJ2-7
v_gene: TRBV27

CDR3aa: CASSLFQGSYEQYF
CDR3nt: TGTGCCAGCAGCTTATTCCAGGGGTCCTACGAGCAGTACTTC
d_gene: NA
abundance: few
j_gene: TRBJ2-7
v_gene: TRBV7-3

CDR3aa: CASSLNRNSNQPQHF
CDR3nt: TGTGCCAGCAGCTTAAACAGAAATAGCAATCAGCCCCAGCATTTT
d_gene: NA
abundance: few
j_gene: TRBJ1-5
v_gene: TRBV7-2

CDR3aa: CSVAPRLGRHGYTF
CDR3nt: TGCAGCGTCGCCCCGCGTTTGGGGAGGCACGGCTACACCTTC
d_gene: NA
abundance: many
j_gene: TRBJ1-2
v_gene: TRBV29-1

CDR3aa: CASSFAPGTANTGELFF
CDR3nt: TGTGCCAGCAGTTTCGCCCCCGGGACCGCGAACACCGGGGAGCTGTTTTTT
d_gene: NA
abundance: many
j_gene: TRBJ2-2
v_gene: TRBV28

CDR3aa: CASVTGTGSDEQYF
CDR3nt: TGCGCCAGTGTAACCGGGACAGGAAGCGACGAGCAGTACTTC
d_gene: TRBD1
abundance: NA
j_gene: TRBJ2-7
v_gene: TRBV5-1

CDR3aa: CASRWTAVNTEAFF
CDR3nt: TGTGCCAGCAGGTGGACAGCAGTGAACACTGAAGCTTTCTTT
d_gene: NA
abundance: few
j_gene: TRBJ1-1
v_gene: TRBV27

CDR3aa: CATSDLGQGYEQFF
CDR3nt: TGTGCCACCAGTGACCTGGGACAGGGGTATGAGCAGTTCTTC
d_gene: TRBD1
abundance: few
j_gene: TRBJ2-1
v_gene: TRBV24-1

CDR3aa: CASTRRIQETQYF
CDR3nt: TGTGCCAGCACGAGGCGGATCCAAGAGACCCAGTACTTC
d_gene: NA
abundance: few
j_gene: TRBJ2-5
v_gene: TRBV11-2